The entry that follows covers one T cell receptor beta chain sequence. The antigen is unknown. All donors provided no fewer than one pre-ART and no fewer than two post-ART PBMC samples. HIV-positive participants were all treated in the United States. Germline-derived CDR1 and CDR2 are SEHNR and FQNEAQ (reference sequence). The CDR3 runs to 11 residues. Trimming stripped 5 bases from V and 8 bases from J, with 9 bases between. This record comes from a study of long-term antiretroviral therapy in people with HIV. Study observations and caveats: The repertoire was dominated at all time points by clones expanded before ART. Repertoires looked antigen-experienced, with only a slight naive shift after ART.

immunoSEQ v3.0 was run at survey level. The protocol was immunoSEQ multiplex PCR, while the TCRdb copy is restricted to in-frame clones and leaves out a portion. The sample lists around 17,000 clones, roughly 95% occurring once. V gene TRBV7-9 combines with J gene TRBJ1-1, with a tentative D call TRBD1 (5 bases). The sequences come from unsorted PBMCs, collected 10.4 years after starting antiretroviral therapy. The clonotype originates from a man aged 30 to 45 with HIV. The CDR3 region is CASSLYREAFF. For the CDR3, the DNA is TGTGCCAGCAGCCTCTACAGGGAAGCTTTCTTT.